This is a list of T cell receptor beta chains from one sample in a study of blood T cell repertoires in COVID-19. The method was immunoSEQ multiplex PCR; TCRdb's version includes in-frame clones alone and lacks a portion of them. This sample has approximately 210,000 clones; about 90% occur once, and the top ten carry 1.9%. Sequencing was carried out using peripheral blood. All receptors come from a man in his forties with active or convalescent COVID-19. The CDR3 runs from the conserved cysteine through the conserved F or W. D genes are given only for firm matches.

j_call v_call d_call cdr3_nt cdr3_aa
TRBJ1-2 TRBV5-4 TRBD1 TGTGCCAGCAGCTGGGGGACAGGGGATGGCTACACCTTC CASSWGTGDGYTF
TRBJ2-2 TRBV2 NA TGTGCCAGCAGTGAAGGAGTAGGGGAGCTGTTTTTT CASSEGVGELFF
TRBJ1-1 TRBV6-5 TRBD1 TGTGCCAGCAGCGATTTCGGGACAGGGTTTGAAGCTTTCTTT CASSDFGTGFEAFF
TRBJ2-5 TRBV28 NA TGTGCCAGCAGTTCAGGGGTACACCAAGAGACCCAGTACTTC CASSSGVHQETQYF
TRBJ2-3 TRBV28 TRBD1 TGTGCCAGCAGTTTCCCTCGAGGGACAGGAGGAGTCTTTGGCACAGATACGCAGTATTTT CASSFPRGTGGVFGTDTQYF
TRBJ2-1 TRBV5-4 NA TGTGCCAGCAGCTTGGATAGGTTAACCCCTAGCTCCTACAATGAGCAGTTCTTC CASSLDRLTPSSYNEQFF
TRBJ2-7 TRBV19 TRBD1 TGTGCCAGTAGTGCAACAGGGGGGACCTACGAGCAGTACTTC CASSATGGTYEQYF
TRBJ2-7 TRBV11-3 NA TGTGCCAGCTCCCCAGGGGATGGGGTTAACGAGCAGTACTTC CASSPGDGVNEQYF
TRBJ1-2 TRBV7-9 NA TGTGCCAGCAGCTTATATGAGACAGCGCCTAACTATGGCTACACCTTC CASSLYETAPNYGYTF
TRBJ2-1 TRBV28 TRBD1 TGTGCCAGCAGGAGTGGACCCGGGACAGGGAGAGATGAGCAGTTCTTC CASRSGPGTGRDEQFF
TRBJ2-5 TRBV5-1 TRBD2 TGCGCCAGCAGCTCCGCAACTAGCGGGGGAACCTCCCAAGAGACCCAGTACTTC CASSSATSGGTSQETQYF
TRBJ2-7 TRBV5-1 TRBD1 TGCGCCAGCAGCTGGGGGACAGAATCCTACGAGCAGTACTTC CASSWGTESYEQYF
TRBJ1-1 TRBV7-2 NA TGTGCCAGCAGCCCCTGGACTGACCCCACTGAAGCTTTCTTT CASSPWTDPTEAFF
TRBJ2-3 TRBV5-1 TRBD2 TGCGCCAGCAGCTTCGAGGGTGGCGGGGGGACCACAGATACGCAGTATTTT CASSFEGGGGTTDTQYF
TRBJ1-3 TRBV18 TRBD1 TGTGCCAGCTCATCCAGGGACAGGGCTGGAAACACCATATATTTT CASSSRDRAGNTIYF
TRBJ2-3 TRBV5-4 NA TGTGCCAGCAGCTTGCAGGATACGCAGTATTTT CASSLQDTQYF
TRBJ2-1 TRBV6-5 TRBD1 TGTGCCAGCAGTCGCACAGGGGGAGAGGACAATGAGCAGTTCTTC CASSRTGGEDNEQFF
TRBJ2-7 TRBV7-3 NA TGTGCCAGCAGCTTGACAGCTTCCTACGAGCAGTACTTC CASSLTASYEQYF
TRBJ1-6 TRBV6-1 NA TGTGCCAGCAGTGGGGGCCCGAGCTCCTATAATTCACCCCTCCACTTT CASSGGPSSYNSPLHF
TRBJ1-1 TRBV11-3 NA TGTGCCAGCAGCGGGGGGGACACTGAAGCTTTCTTT CASSGGDTEAFF
TRBJ2-1 TRBV5-1 TRBD2 TGCGCCAGCAGCTCTCCAGCGGGAAGATCCACCTACAATGAGCAGTTCTTC CASSSPAGRSTYNEQFF
TRBJ1-1 TRBV19 NA TGTGCCAGTAGTATCGGGAACATGAACACTGAAGCTTTCTTT CASSIGNMNTEAFF
TRBJ1-1 TRBV12-3/TRBV12-4 TRBD1 TGTGCCAGCAGGACAGGGGTCACTGAAGCTTTCTTT CASRTGVTEAFF
TRBJ1-2 TRBV30 TRBD1 TGTGCCTGGATCCCGGACAGGAACTATGGCTACACCTTC CAWIPDRNYGYTF
TRBJ2-3 TRBV7-3 TRBD2 TGTGCCAGCAGCTTATCAAACGGGGGGGCCGGAGATACGCAGTATTTT CASSLSNGGAGDTQYF
TRBJ2-2 TRBV11-2 NA TGTGCCAGCAGCTTATTTGAGGGTTCCCTACCGGGGGAGCTGTTTTTT CASSLFEGSLPGELFF
TRBJ2-7 TRBV28 NA TGTGCCAGCAGTTGGCAGGTAGACGAGCAGTACTTC CASSWQVDEQYF
TRBJ1-2 TRBV28 TRBD1 TGTGCCAGCAGTTTGACAGGGACCTATGGCTACACCTTC CASSLTGTYGYTF
TRBJ1-3 TRBV6-5 NA TGTGCCAGCAGTTCCAGTGGACAGTTTGGTGGAAACACCATATATTTT CASSSSGQFGGNTIYF
TRBJ1-2 TRBV19 NA TGTGCCAGTAGTATAATAGGAGGGAACTATGGCTACACCTTC CASSIIGGNYGYTF
TRBJ2-1 TRBV18 TRBD2 TGTGCCAGCTCACTGAATAGCGGGAGTTCGAATCTGTTCTTC CASSLNSGSSNLFF